This TCR beta chain was sequenced in a study of CD8+ T cells in alopecia areata. Trimming cost V 4 bases and J 6 bases, with 19 bases left between them. This CDR3 region has 15 residues. The sample holds one count of this clone. The sample's treatment: oral pan-JAK inhibitor, 5-10 mg twice daily. RNA extraction and reverse transcription yielded cDNA as sequencing template. Assay used: immunoSEQ multiplex PCR; TCRdb lists only in-frame clones, some missing. The sample has approximately 200,000 clones, around 60% seen once. The chain couples TRBV23-1 to TRBJ2-7, with D perhaps matching TRBD1 (6 bases). TRBV23-1 is marked as an open reading frame, function uncertain. Material: CD4+ T cells sorted from blood, obtained at week 4, from a patient treated with tofacitinib. This TCR came from a human donor with alopecia areata. The chain's CDR3 is CASSRRMDSACEQYF. The CDR3 DNA reads TGCGCCAGCAGTCGAAGGATGGACAGTGCGTGCGAGCAGTACTTC.